These 15 T cell receptor beta chains share one sample of origin, sequenced in a study of shared clonotypes between healthy human individuals (TCRdb year 2020). The receptor library was made with the immunoSEQ multiplex PCR assay. TCRdb mirrors the immuneACCESS table, restricted to in-frame sequences. Some clones are absent from its copies; in checked studies, under half trace to an unresolved V gene, and the reason for the others is unknown. For this sample there are about 2.4 million clones; under 95% appear just once. Of the sample, about 0.38% falls within the top ten clones. The sample was naive CD4+ T cells from PBMCs. The cell subset or site label corresponds to: CD45RA+ positively selected. The receptors derive from a young man in good health. Some clones in this sample may be carry-over from other donors' samples.

V usage is TRBV7-8 and J usage is TRBJ1-5, with D perhaps matching TRBD1 (5 bases). This CDR3 has 17 amino acids. Germline CDR1 and CDR2: SGHVS and FQNEAQ. The germline V and J ends were trimmed by 2 bases and 3 bases, with 17 bases remaining between them. The DNA for the CDR3 is TGTGCCAGCAGCTTAAGAGGCGGCAGGGAGATCAATCAGCCCCAGCATTTT. As protein: CASSLRGGREINQPQHF.

The table lists this clone with a count of one. The V and J genes are TRBV28 and TRBJ2-5; D is unclear. Trimming stripped 6 bases from V and 4 bases from J, with 6 bases between. Germline loops: CDR1 MDHEN, CDR2 SYDVKM. The CDR3 is made up of 11 amino acids. The CDR3: CASRIGETQYF. CDR3 nucleotide sequence: TGTGCCAGCAGGATAGGAGAGACCCAGTACTTC.

The chain links TRBV5-1 to TRBJ2-1, with 12 bases lining up with TRBD2. The junction had 4 bases not matched to a gene; V was cut back by 0 bases and J by 9 bases. Germline lookup yields CDR1 SGHRS and CDR2 YFSETQ. The CDR3 covers 15 residues. The CDR3: CASSLGLAGVLEQFF. The CDR3 DNA reads as TGCGCCAGCAGCTTGGGACTAGCGGGAGTTCTTGAGCAGTTCTTC.

The chain combines TRBV9 with TRBJ2-2, with a tentative D call TRBD2 (6 bases). The CDR3 covers 14 residues. The germline V gene has CDR1 SGDLS and CDR2 YYNGEE. V was clipped by 2 bases and J by 5 bases, with 10 bases between them. The CDR3 DNA reads as TGTGCCAGCAGCGTGGGGGGTCAAACCGGGGAGCTGTTTTTT. Protein product: CASSVGGQTGELFF.

This clone was found once. The rearrangement uses TRBV5-1 and TRBJ1-1; D is ambiguous. Germline loops: CDR1 SGHRS, CDR2 YFSETQ. The CDR3 length is 14 residues. The V and J ends lost 4 bases and 6 bases respectively, with 16 bases between them. CDR3: CASSLSVGNAEAFF. The CDR3 coding sequence is TGCGCCAGCAGCCTGAGTGTGGGAAACGCTGAAGCTTTCTTT.

V gene TRBV29-1 combines with J gene TRBJ2-7, with a possible D match to TRBD2 (7 bases). CDR3 length: 13 amino acids. Between the trimmed V and J ends, which lost 4 bases and 2 bases, there was a span of 12 bases. The germline V gene encodes CDR1 SQVTM and CDR2 ANQGSEA. The CDR3 is CSVGGGPAYEQYF. The CDR3 DNA sequence: TGCAGCGTTGGGGGGGGGCCCGCCTACGAGCAGTACTTC.

This clone was seen a single time. The genes are TRBV7-2 and TRBJ2-6, with D unclear. The CDR3 spans 15 residues. The germline CDR1 and CDR2 sequences are SGHTA and FQGNSA. V dropped 2 bases and J dropped 3 bases, with 8 bases sitting between them. The CDR3 DNA is TGTGCCAGCAGCTTATTTGCGGATGGGGCCAACGTCCTGACTTTC. Its translation is CASSLFADGANVLTF.

The J gene is TRBJ2-5, the V gene TRBV27; a possible D gene is TRBD2 (5 bases). The CDR3 extends over 15 amino acids. Per the germline V gene, CDR1 is MNHEY and CDR2 is SMNVEV (reference sequence). V dropped 3 bases and J dropped 4 bases, with 15 bases sitting between them. The CDR3 DNA sequence: TGTGCCAGCAGTTTTGGTCTGGCTAGCCGAGAGACCCAGTACTTC. Its protein product is CASSFGLASRETQYF.

The chain combines TRBV5-1 with TRBJ2-5; D might be TRBD1 or TRBD2, each matching 5 bases. This CDR3 has 13 residues. With 3 bases removed from V and 11 bases from J, the gap between germline ends came to 17 bases. Germline CDR1 reads SGHRS; CDR2 reads YFSETQ. CDR3 region: CASSSTGPWEQYF. The CDR3 coding sequence is TGCGCCAGCAGCTCAACGGGACCGTGGGAGCAGTACTTC.

The chain combines TRBV18 with TRBJ2-7; D is undetermined. The V end lost 5 bases, the J end lost 5 bases, and 13 bases lay between the germline ends. Germline-derived CDR1 and CDR2 are KGHSH and LQKENI. The CDR3 has 13 amino acids. The CDR3 loop is CASSAFGRDEQYF. The CDR3 DNA follows: TGTGCCAGCTCAGCGTTTGGGCGCGACGAGCAGTACTTC. Full variable domain (outside the CDR3, taken from reference TRBV18 and TRBJ2-7): NAGVMQNPRHLVRRRGQEARLRCSPMKGHSHVYWYRQLPEEGLKFMVYLQKENIIDESGMPKERFSAEFPKEGPSILRIQQVVRGDSAAYFCASSAFGRDEQYFGPGTRLTVT.

This chain connects TRBV5-4 to TRBJ2-2; 11 nucleotides match TRBD2. With 4 bases clipped from V and 7 bases from J, the junction kept 9 bases outside the gene matches. The CDR3 is 16 residues long. Germline values: CDR1 SGHNT, CDR2 YYREEE (reference sequence). Here the CDR3 reads CASSTTSGGLIGELFF. The CDR3 DNA is TGTGCCAGCAGCACCACTAGCGGGGGCCTCATCGGGGAGCTGTTTTTT.

The chain combines TRBV10-3 with TRBJ2-2; 7 bases line up with TRBD1. Germline loops: CDR1 ENHRY, CDR2 SYGVKD. V dropped 6 bases and J dropped 1; count of bases not matched to a gene: 2. There are 14 residues in the CDR3. CDR3 bases: TGTGCCATCAGCCGACAGGGGAACACCGGGGAGCTGTTTTTT. Protein sequence: CAISRQGNTGELFF.

The chain combines TRBV7-6 with TRBJ2-7, with TRBD2 matching 8 bases. CDR1 and CDR2 (germline): SGHVS, FNYEAQ. Trimming took 6 bases from V and 6 from J; bases not matched to a gene: 13. This CDR3 has 15 amino acids. DNA of the CDR3: TGTGCCAGCAGTTTATCCGCTAGCGGGTCTGGCGAGCAGTACTTC. Translated: CASSLSASGSGEQYF.

The chain combines TRBV2 with TRBJ1-5; D perhaps matches TRBD1 (5 bases). Trimming pared 4 bases from V and 2 bases from J, leaving 12 bases between. This CDR3 has 15 amino acids. Germline V gene data show CDR1 as SNHLY and CDR2 as FYNNEI. CDR3 amino acids: CASSGQGFGNQPQHF. The CDR3 nucleotides are TGTGCCAGCAGTGGTCAGGGATTCGGCAATCAGCCCCAGCATTTT.

This clone showed up just once. V and J are TRBV18 and TRBJ2-3, with no clear D. Trimming shortened V by 1 base and J by 6 bases, and 17 bases separated the two germline ends. The CDR3 is 16 residues long. Germline CDR1 KGHSH, CDR2 LQKENI. CDR3 sequence reads: CASSPRELGSPDTQYF. CDR3 bases: TGTGCCAGCTCACCACGGGAACTGGGTAGCCCGGATACGCAGTATTTT. Full variable domain (missing parts from reference TRBV18 and TRBJ2-3): NAGVMQNPRHLVRRRGQEARLRCSPMKGHSHVYWYRQLPEEGLKFMVYLQKENIIDESGMPKERFSAEFPKEGPSILRIQQVVRGDSAAYFCASSPRELGSPDTQYFGPGTRLTVL.